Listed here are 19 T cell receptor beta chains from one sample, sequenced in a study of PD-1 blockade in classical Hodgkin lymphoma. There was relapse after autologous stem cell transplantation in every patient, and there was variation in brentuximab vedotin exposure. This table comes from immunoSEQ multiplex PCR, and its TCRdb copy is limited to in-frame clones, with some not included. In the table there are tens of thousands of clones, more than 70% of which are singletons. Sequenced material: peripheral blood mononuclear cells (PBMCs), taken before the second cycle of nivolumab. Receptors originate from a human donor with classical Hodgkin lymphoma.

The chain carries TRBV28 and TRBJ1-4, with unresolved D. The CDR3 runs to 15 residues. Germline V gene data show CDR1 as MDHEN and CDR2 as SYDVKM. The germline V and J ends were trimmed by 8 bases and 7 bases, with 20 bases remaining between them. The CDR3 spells CASAPTGSNIEKLFF. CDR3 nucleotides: TGTGCCAGCGCCCCCACCGGGAGTAACATTGAAAAACTGTTTTTT.

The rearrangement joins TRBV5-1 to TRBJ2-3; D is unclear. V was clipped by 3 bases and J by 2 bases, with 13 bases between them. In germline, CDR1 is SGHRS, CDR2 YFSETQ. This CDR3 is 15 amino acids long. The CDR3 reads CASSSNWYSTDTQYF. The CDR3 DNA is TGCGCCAGCAGCTCGAATTGGTACTCCACAGATACGCAGTATTTT.

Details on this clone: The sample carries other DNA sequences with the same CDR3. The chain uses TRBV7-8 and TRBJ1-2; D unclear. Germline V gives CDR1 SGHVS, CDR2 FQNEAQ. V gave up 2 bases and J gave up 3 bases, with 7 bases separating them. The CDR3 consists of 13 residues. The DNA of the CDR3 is TGTGCCAGCAGCTTATTGGCTGACTATGGCTACACCTTC. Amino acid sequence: CASSLLADYGYTF.

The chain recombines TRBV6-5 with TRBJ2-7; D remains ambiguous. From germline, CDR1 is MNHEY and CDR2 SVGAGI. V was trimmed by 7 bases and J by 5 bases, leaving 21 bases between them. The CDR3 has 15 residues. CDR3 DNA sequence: TGTGCCAGCACCGAAGCAACGGGTTGGAGACACGAGCAGTACTTC. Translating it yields CASTEATGWRHEQYF.

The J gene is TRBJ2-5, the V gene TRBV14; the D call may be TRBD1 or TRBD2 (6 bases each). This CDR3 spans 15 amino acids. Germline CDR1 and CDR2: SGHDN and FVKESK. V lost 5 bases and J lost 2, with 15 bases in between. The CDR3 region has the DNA TGTGCCAGCAGCGCGGGACAACTCTATCAAGAGACCCAGTACTTC. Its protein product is CASSAGQLYQETQYF. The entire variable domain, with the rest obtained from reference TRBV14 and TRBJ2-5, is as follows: EAGVTQFPSHSVIEKGQTVTLRCDPISGHDNLYWYRRVMGKEIKFLLHFVKESKQDESGMPNNRFLAERTGGTYSTLKVQPAELEDSGVYFCASSAGQLYQETQYFGPGTRLLVL.

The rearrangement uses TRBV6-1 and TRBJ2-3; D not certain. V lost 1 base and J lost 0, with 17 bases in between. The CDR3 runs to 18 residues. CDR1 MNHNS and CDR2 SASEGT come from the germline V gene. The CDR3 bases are TGTGCCAGCAGTGAAGGTGGGTGGCTTTCCTCCAGCACAGATACGCAGTATTTT. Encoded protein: CASSEGGWLSSSTDTQYF.

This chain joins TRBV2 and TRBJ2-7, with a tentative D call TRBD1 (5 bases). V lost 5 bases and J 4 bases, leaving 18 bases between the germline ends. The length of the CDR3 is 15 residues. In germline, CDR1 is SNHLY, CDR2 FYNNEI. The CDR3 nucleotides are TGTGCCAGCAGTAGCCTCAGGGATCCTCGATACGAGCAGTACTTC. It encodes CASSSLRDPRYEQYF.

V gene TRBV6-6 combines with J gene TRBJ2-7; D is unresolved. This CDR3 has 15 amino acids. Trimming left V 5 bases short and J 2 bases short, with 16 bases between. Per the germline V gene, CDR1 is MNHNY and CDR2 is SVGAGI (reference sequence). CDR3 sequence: CASSGGERLTYEQYF. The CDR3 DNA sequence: TGTGCCAGCAGTGGTGGAGAGCGCCTTACCTACGAGCAGTACTTC.

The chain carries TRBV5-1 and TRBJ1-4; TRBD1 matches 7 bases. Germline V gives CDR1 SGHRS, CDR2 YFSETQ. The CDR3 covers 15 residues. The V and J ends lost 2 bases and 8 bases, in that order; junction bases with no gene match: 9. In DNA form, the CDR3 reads TGCGCCAGCAGCTTAACCGGACAGGCGGGGGAAAAACTGTTTTTT. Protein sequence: CASSLTGQAGEKLFF. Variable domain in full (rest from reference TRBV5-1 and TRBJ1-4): KAGVTQTPRYLIKTRGQQVTLSCSPISGHRSVSWYQQTPGQGLQFLFEYFSETQRNKGNFPGRFSGRQFSNSRSEMNVSTLELGDSALYLCASSLTGQAGEKLFFGSGTQLSVL.

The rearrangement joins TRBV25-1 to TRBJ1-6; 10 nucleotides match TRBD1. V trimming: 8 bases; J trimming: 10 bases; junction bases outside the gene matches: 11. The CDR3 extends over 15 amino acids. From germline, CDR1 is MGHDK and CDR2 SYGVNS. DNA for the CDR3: TGTGCCAGCCGCCCGACAGGGGGCTCAGGATCACCCCTCCACTTT. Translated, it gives CASRPTGGSGSPLHF.

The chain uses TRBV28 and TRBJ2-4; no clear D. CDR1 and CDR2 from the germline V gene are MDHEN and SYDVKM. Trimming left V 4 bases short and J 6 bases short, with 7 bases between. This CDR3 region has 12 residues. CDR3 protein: CASSSGLNIQYF. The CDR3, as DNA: TGTGCCAGCAGTTCGGGCCTAAACATTCAGTACTTC.

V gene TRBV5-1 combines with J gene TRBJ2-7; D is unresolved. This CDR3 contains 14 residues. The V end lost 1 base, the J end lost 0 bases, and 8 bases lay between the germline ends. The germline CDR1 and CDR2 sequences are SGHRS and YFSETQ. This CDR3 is CASSLLVSSYEQYF. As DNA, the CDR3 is TGCGCCAGCAGCTTGTTGGTGAGCTCCTACGAGCAGTACTTC.

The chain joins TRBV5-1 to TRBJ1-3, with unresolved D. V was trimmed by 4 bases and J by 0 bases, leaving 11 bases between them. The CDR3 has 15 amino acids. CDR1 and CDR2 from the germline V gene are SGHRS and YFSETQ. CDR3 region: CASSIGDASGNTIYF. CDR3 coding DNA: TGCGCCAGCAGCATAGGAGATGCCTCTGGAAACACCATATATTTT.

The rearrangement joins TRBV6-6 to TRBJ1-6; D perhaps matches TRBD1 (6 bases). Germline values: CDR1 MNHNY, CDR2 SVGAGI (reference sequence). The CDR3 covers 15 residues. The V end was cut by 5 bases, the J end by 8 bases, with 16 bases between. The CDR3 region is CASSLLTGSDSPLHF. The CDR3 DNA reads TGTGCCAGCAGTCTACTAACAGGGAGTGATTCACCCCTCCACTTT.

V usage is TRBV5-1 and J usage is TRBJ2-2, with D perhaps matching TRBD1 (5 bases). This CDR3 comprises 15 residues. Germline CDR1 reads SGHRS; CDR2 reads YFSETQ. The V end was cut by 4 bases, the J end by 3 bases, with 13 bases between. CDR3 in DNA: TGCGCCAGCAGCCCTCAGGGTTTAGACACCGGGGAGCTGTTTTTT. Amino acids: CASSPQGLDTGELFF.

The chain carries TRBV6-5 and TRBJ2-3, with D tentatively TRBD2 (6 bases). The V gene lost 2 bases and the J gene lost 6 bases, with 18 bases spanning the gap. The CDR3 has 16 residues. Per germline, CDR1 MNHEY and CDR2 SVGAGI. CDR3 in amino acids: CASSYVGLGKSDTQYF. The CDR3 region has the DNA TGTGCCAGCAGTTACGTGGGACTGGGAAAGTCGGATACGCAGTATTTT.

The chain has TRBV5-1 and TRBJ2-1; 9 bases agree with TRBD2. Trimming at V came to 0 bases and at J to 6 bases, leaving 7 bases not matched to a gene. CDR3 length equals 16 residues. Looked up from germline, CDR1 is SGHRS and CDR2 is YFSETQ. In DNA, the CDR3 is TGCGCCAGCAGCTTGGCGAGTGGGACTAGCAGCAATGAGCAGTTCTTC. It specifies CASSLASGTSSNEQFF.

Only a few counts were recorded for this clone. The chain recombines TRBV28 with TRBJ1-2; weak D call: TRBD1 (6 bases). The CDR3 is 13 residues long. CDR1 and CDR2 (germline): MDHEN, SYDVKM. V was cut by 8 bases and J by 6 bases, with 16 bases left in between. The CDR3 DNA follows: TGTGCCAGCTTTCCCCGGGACATAAATGGCTACACCTTC. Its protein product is CASFPRDINGYTF.

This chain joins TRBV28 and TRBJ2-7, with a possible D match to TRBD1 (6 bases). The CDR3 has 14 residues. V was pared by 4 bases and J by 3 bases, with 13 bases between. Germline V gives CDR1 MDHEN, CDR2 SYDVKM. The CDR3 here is CASSSLGDNYEQYF. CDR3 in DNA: TGTGCCAGCAGTTCCTTAGGGGACAACTACGAGCAGTACTTC.